Listed below are T cell receptor beta chains from one sample, sequenced in a study of blood T cell repertoires in COVID-19. Only in-frame clones appear in the TCRdb table, and some are missing; sequencing was by immunoSEQ multiplex PCR. The sample holds more than 300,000 clones, roughly 91% seen once. The sequencing input was peripheral blood. These receptors all stem from a woman in her 30s with COVID-19, enrolled during active disease. Both conserved end residues are part of each CDR3. The D gene is left open where the match is weak.

TRBJ1-6	TRBV30	-	CAWNTGSSYNSPLHF	TGTGCCTGGAACACGGGGAGCTCCTATAATTCACCCCTCCACTTT
TRBJ1-2	TRBV7-3	-	CASSFEPGYGYTF	TGTGCCAGCAGCTTTGAGCCTGGTTATGGCTACACCTTC
TRBJ2-1	TRBV6-5	-	CAATGEGYNEQFF	TGTGCCGCTACGGGGGAAGGGTACAATGAGCAGTTCTTC
TRBJ1-1	TRBV7-8	-	CASRGVMTTEAFF	TGTGCCAGCCGGGGGGTGATGACCACTGAAGCTTTCTTT
TRBJ1-6	TRBV6-2/TRBV6-3	TRBD1	CASSRLGQPNSPLHF	TGTGCCAGCAGTCGACTGGGACAGCCTAATTCACCCCTCCACTTT
TRBJ1-4	TRBV6-2/TRBV6-3	TRBD1	CASSTADRVANEKLFF	TGTGCCAGCAGTACCGCCGACAGGGTGGCTAATGAAAAACTGTTTTTT
TRBJ2-2	TRBV10-3	TRBD1	CASGQGSGELFF	TGTGCCAGCGGACAGGGCAGTGGGGAGCTGTTTTTT
TRBJ1-1	TRBV3-1/TRBV3-2	-	CASSQDRANTEAFF	TGTGCCAGCAGCCAAGACAGGGCGAACACTGAAGCTTTCTTT
TRBJ1-2	TRBV6-5	-	CASRQDPDYGYTF	TGTGCCAGCAGACAGGATCCAGACTATGGCTACACCTTC
TRBJ1-3	TRBV3-1/TRBV3-2	-	CASSQPGTGTAGNTIYF	TGTGCCAGCAGCCAACCTGGTACCGGGACTGCTGGAAACACCATATATTTT
TRBJ1-1	TRBV9	TRBD1	CASSLGTGGWWDEAFF	TGTGCCAGCAGCCTGGGGACAGGGGGCTGGTGGGATGAAGCTTTCTTT